This T cell receptor beta chain was sequenced in a study of PD-L1 blockade in urothelial cancer. Study overall: Blood was analyzed 3 weeks (second dose) and 6 weeks after treatment start.

Regarding time point: peripheral blood 6 weeks after treatment start. The CDR3 is 13 amino acids. Germline V gene lookup returns CDR1 MRHNA and CDR2 SNTAGT. The germline V and J ends were trimmed by 6 bases and 3 bases, with 12 bases remaining between them. Each PCR received spiked synthetic TCR analog templates. TCRdb keeps only in-frame clones here, not all; method: immunoSEQ multiplex PCR. The table has 40,000 to 45,000 clones, 80% to 90% seen once. The source of this sequence is a man between 65 and 79 years old with urothelial cancer. The V and J genes are TRBV6-4 and TRBJ2-7; unclear D gene. This specimen was PBMCs, taken around atezolizumab (anti-PD-L1) treatment. In DNA form, the CDR3 reads TGTGCCAGCAGGGCCAGCCGCGGCTACGAGCAGTACTTC. It encodes CASRASRGYEQYF.